The T cell receptor (beta chain) described here comes from a study of CD8+CD57+ T cells in acquired aplastic anemia. Researchers used genomic DNA as the template to profile TCR beta VDJ and CDR3. TCRdb reanalysed the reads using MiXCR and keeps one entry per CDR3 protein. Counted here are tens of thousands of distinct CDR3 sequences, approximately 67% occurring once; the ten biggest clones make up 20% to 30%. Unmatched junction bases numbered 9, after V lost 0 bases and J lost 4 bases. The CDR3 runs 17 residues. Germline loops: CDR1 LNHNV, CDR2 YYDKDF (reference sequence). The study's findings and limits: Twenty-nine shared CD8+ CDR3s appeared highly expressed within patients' immunodominant clones.

Concerning this clonotype: The antigen is undetermined.

The sequencing input was sorted CD4+, CD8+, or CD8+CD57+ T cells (not recorded which) from PBMCs. V and J are TRBV15 and TRBJ2-7; 10 nucleotides agree with TRBD1. The sequence derives from a human donor in good health, serving as a control. CDR3 in amino acids: CATSRDLPGQGTYEQYF. The CDR3 bases are TGTGCCACCAGCAGAGATCTTCCGGGACAGGGGACTTACGAGCAGTACTTC.